These 13 T cell receptor beta chains were sequenced from one sample in a study of OX40 agonist ivuxolimab in advanced cancers. Repertoires were generated with immunoSEQ multiplex PCR, while TCRdb's copy carries only in-frame clones and drops some. Seen here are about 64,000 clones, roughly 84% observed once, and the top ten hold roughly 2.3%. The material sequenced was CD4+ or CD8+ T cells sorted from blood, taken in a trial of the OX40 agonist ivuxolimab. These receptors came from an adult with an advanced solid tumor such as melanoma, head and neck, liver or kidney cancer.

The rearrangement uses TRBV27 and TRBJ2-4; D remains unclear. The CDR3 is 14 residues long. Trimming took 3 bases from V and 0 from J, leaving 6 bases between them. Germline values: CDR1 MNHEY, CDR2 SMNVEV (reference sequence). The CDR3 DNA sequence: TGTGCCAGCAGTTTGGGATTAGCCAAAAACATTCAGTACTTC. Residues: CASSLGLAKNIQYF.

This clone was counted a few times. The chain is built from TRBV5-4 and TRBJ2-3; D gene unclear. V lost 1 base and J 5 bases, leaving 8 bases between the germline ends. The CDR3 consists of 13 residues. Germline CDR1 is SGHNT and CDR2 is YYREEE (reference sequence). The CDR3, as DNA: TGTGCCAGCAGCTTGTTCCAGCAAGATACGCAGTATTTT. Amino acids: CASSLFQQDTQYF.

Comment on this clone: Other DNA sequences in this specimen translate into the identical CDR3. The V call is TRBV30, the J call TRBJ1-2; 8 bases match TRBD1. Germline CDR1 GTSNPN, CDR2 SVGIG (reference sequence). This CDR3 has 13 residues. The J segment lost 5 bases and the V segment lost 5 bases, leaving 7 bases of the junction unmatched. This chain's CDR3 is CAWRTGGGYGYTF. The CDR3 bases are TGTGCCTGGCGTACAGGGGGAGGTTATGGCTACACCTTC.

The chain uses TRBV12-5 and TRBJ2-6; 8 positions agree with TRBD1. Looked up from germline, CDR1 is LGHNT and CDR2 is FRNRAP. J gave up 0 bases and V 7 bases, and 11 bases lay outside the gene matches. The CDR3 length is 18 residues. CDR3 in amino acids: CASALMTGANSGANVLTF. The DNA for the CDR3 is TGTGCTAGTGCCTTGATGACAGGGGCCAACTCTGGGGCCAACGTCCTGACTTTC.

This sequence joins TRBV5-1 and TRBJ2-7; TRBD2 might be the D (6 bases). Germline CDR1 and CDR2: SGHRS and YFSETQ. V lost 4 bases, J lost 1 base, and 15 bases lay in between. There are 15 residues in the CDR3. CDR3 residues: CASSAAGTQSYEQYF. In DNA, the CDR3 is TGCGCCAGCAGCGCTGCCGGGACTCAATCCTACGAGCAGTACTTC. Variable domain in full (rest from reference TRBV5-1 and TRBJ2-7): KAGVTQTPRYLIKTRGQQVTLSCSPISGHRSVSWYQQTPGQGLQFLFEYFSETQRNKGNFPGRFSGRQFSNSRSEMNVSTLELGDSALYLCASSAAGTQSYEQYFGPGTRLTVT.

The chain is built from TRBV4-3 and TRBJ1-5; 10 bases line up with TRBD1. Trimming removed 1 base from V and 1 base from J; junction bases left unmatched: 10. The CDR3 extends over 19 amino acids. Germline CDR1 is LGHNA and CDR2 is YSLEER. The chain's CDR3 is CASSQVAGTGDRSNQPQHF. The CDR3 nucleotides read TGCGCCAGCAGCCAAGTCGCCGGGACAGGGGATAGGAGCAATCAGCCCCAGCATTTT.

V is TRBV19 and J is TRBJ2-3; 10 bases fit TRBD2. The CDR3 sequence is 14 residues long. Trimming cost V 3 bases and J 7 bases; bases outside gene matches: 4. CDR1 is LNHDA, CDR2 SQIVND, per germline (reference sequence). This CDR3 reads CASSIGSGGYTQYF. As DNA, the CDR3 is TGTGCCAGTAGTATCGGTAGCGGGGGGTATACGCAGTATTTT.

The genes are TRBV29-1 and TRBJ2-2; TRBD2 aligns across 8 bases. The CDR3 has 14 residues. The germline V gene encodes CDR1 SQVTM and CDR2 ANQGSEA. Trimming took 6 bases from V and 6 from J; bases not matched to a gene: 9. This CDR3 is CSVPRGGQAGELFF. The CDR3 coding sequence is TGCAGCGTCCCCCGGGGGGGCCAGGCCGGGGAGCTGTTTTTT.

This clone was seen a few times. The V gene is TRBV30, the J gene TRBJ1-6; a possible D gene is TRBD1 (5 bases). The CDR3 runs 13 residues. Per germline, CDR1 GTSNPN and CDR2 SVGIG (reference sequence). Trimming took off 4 bases at V and 7 bases at J, with 11 bases between the two ends. Written as DNA, the CDR3 is TGTGCCTGGAACTCAGGGTACAATTCACCCCTCCACTTT. Residues: CAWNSGYNSPLHF.

The V and J genes are TRBV7-9 and TRBJ1-2; D possibly corresponds to TRBD1 (5 bases). The V end was cut by 5 bases, the J end by 8 bases, with 9 bases between. Per the germline V gene, CDR1 is SEHNR and CDR2 is FQNEAQ (reference sequence). The CDR3 is made up of 11 amino acids. The CDR3 coding sequence is TGTGCCAGCAGCACCAGGGTCGGCTACACCTTC. It is translated as CASSTRVGYTF. Together with reference TRBV7-9 and TRBJ1-2, the CDR3 gives the full variable domain: DTGVSQNPRHKITKRGQNVTFRCDPISEHNRLYWYRQTLGQGPEFLTYFQNEAQLEKSRLLSDRFSAERPKGSFSTLEIQRTEQGDSAMYLCASSTRVGYTFGSGTRLTVV.

This clone was found once. V is TRBV14 and J is TRBJ1-2, with D perhaps TRBD1 (6 bases). Germline CDR1 and CDR2: SGHDN and FVKESK. The CDR3 is made up of 12 amino acids. The ends were cut back, 4 bases at V and 8 bases at J, with 11 bases in the middle. In nucleotides, the CDR3 is TGTGCCAGCAGCCCAAACAGGGTCGGCTACACCTTC. This sequence encodes CASSPNRVGYTF. The full variable domain, rest sourced from reference TRBV14 and TRBJ1-2, is EAGVTQFPSHSVIEKGQTVTLRCDPISGHDNLYWYRRVMGKEIKFLLHFVKESKQDESGMPNNRFLAERTGGTYSTLKVQPAELEDSGVYFCASSPNRVGYTFGSGTRLTVV.

The rearrangement joins TRBV19 to TRBJ1-2; TRBD1 matches at 8 bases. The CDR3 sequence is 14 residues long. Germline values: CDR1 LNHDA, CDR2 SQIVND (reference sequence). V dropped 7 bases and J dropped 5; count of bases not matched to a gene: 9. The CDR3 spells CASTSPGQAYGYTF. The CDR3, as DNA: TGTGCCAGTACCTCGCCGGGACAGGCGTATGGCTACACCTTC.

This clone was recorded a few times. This rearrangement joins TRBV9 to TRBJ1-2; D possibly corresponds to TRBD1 (5 bases). This CDR3 is built from 15 residues. CDR1 and CDR2 (germline): SGDLS, YYNGEE. Trimming removed 0 bases at V and 0 bases at J, with 9 bases between. CDR3 sequence (DNA): TGTGCCAGCAGCGTAGTCGGGACCGCTAACTATGGCTACACCTTC. Translation: CASSVVGTANYGYTF.